What follows is one TCR beta chain and its context. Its antigen is unknown. Just one base apart from a much larger clone, this may be a read error. This record comes from a study of liver allograft versus peripheral blood T cells (dated by TCRdb to the early 2020s). Regarding the complete study: In liver transplant recipients, the study looked at T cell receptor repertoires in the peripheral blood and set them against the repertoires found within the transplanted livers. Broader findings and caveats from the paper: According to the report, the T cell receptor repertoires detected in peripheral blood were different from the repertoires found inside liver allografts.

The CDR3 measures 17 amino acids from cysteine to phenylalanine. Left in the record is the CDR3 DNA by itself, 51 bases read in frame from the first base. Sequences MNHEY (CDR1) and SMNVEV (CDR2) are obtained from the germline V gene (reference sequence). The instrument given in TCRdb is Illumina MiSeq. TCRdb reanalyzed the raw reads on its own, using fastp at Q25 for trimming and MiXCR for clone calling, and kept in-frame beta chains. Identical CDR3 protein sequences are pooled into one entry, listed with their most common genes and DNA. The sample records 9,500 to 12,000 distinct CDR3 sequences, approximately 19% of which are singletons. Less than 2% of the sample is taken by the ten largest.

The origin of this receptor is a human patient who had a liver transplant. Following transplantation, T cells from the graft donor may be among those present. The chain couples TRBV27 to TRBJ2-6; no D segment can be confidently identified. The sequence in DNA is TGTGCCTGCAGTTTATTGAAGGGTTCCTCTGGGGCCAACGTCCTGACTTTC. Its coded protein is CACSLLKGSSGANVLTF. The variable domain in full, with residues beyond the CDR3 obtained from the reference TRBV27 and TRBJ2-6 genes, is EAQVTQNPRYLITVTGKKLTVTCSQNMNHEYMSWYRQDPGLGLRQIYYSMNVEVTDKGDVPEGYKVSRKEKRNFPLILESPSPNQTSLYFCACSLLKGSSGANVLTFGAGSRLTVL.